Below are 27 T cell receptor beta chains sequenced from a single sample in a study of identical twins. TCRdb re-analysed the 5' RACE reads in MiXCR, keeping a single row per CDR3 protein. The sample shows 540,000 or so distinct CDR3 sequences, approximately 20% of them seen only once. Another study also made use of these data, one on yellow fever vaccine responses in identical twins.

Sequenced sample: CD4+ T cells sorted from blood. These receptor sequences come from a woman aged 18-35 years in good health.

This chain uses TRBV7-2 with TRBJ2-1, with D unresolved. The V gene's germline CDR1 is SGHTA and CDR2 FQGNSA. Trimming stripped 5 bases from V and 6 bases from J, with 17 bases between. The CDR3 consists of 15 residues. The CDR3 DNA reads as TGTGCCAGCAGCCCGCACAGCCTGGGTACCAATGAGCAGTTCTTC. Residues: CASSPHSLGTNEQFF. The full variable domain, with the rest looked up from reference TRBV7-2 and TRBJ2-1, is GAGVSQSPSNKVTEKGKDVELRCDPISGHTALYWYRQSLGQGLEFLIYFQGNSAPDKSGLPSDRFSAERTGGSVSTLTIQRTQQEDSAVYLCASSPHSLGTNEQFFGPGTRLTVL.

V and J are TRBV19 and TRBJ1-1; D gene uncertain. CDR1 and CDR2 (germline): LNHDA, SQIVND (reference sequence). The CDR3 runs to 11 residues. The V gene lost 4 bases and the J gene lost 5 bases, with 5 bases spanning the gap. CDR3 sequence reads: CASSKPTEAFF. In nucleotides, the CDR3 is TGTGCCAGTAGTAAGCCGACTGAAGCTTTCTTT. Complete variable domain (other parts from reference TRBV19 and TRBJ1-1): DGGITQSPKYLFRKEGQNVTLSCEQNLNHDAMYWYRQDPGQGLRLIYYSQIVNDFQKGDIAEGYSVSREKKESFPLTVTSAQKNPTAFYLCASSKPTEAFFGQGTRLTVV.

In its sample, this clonotype was seen a few times. The chain is built from TRBV7-8 and TRBJ1-1; 9 bases map to TRBD1. The trim removed 6 bases at V and 4 bases at J, leaving 6 bases unmatched. Germline V gives CDR1 SGHVS, CDR2 FQNEAQ. The CDR3 extends over 14 amino acids. The CDR3 loop reads CASRWTGVSTEAFF. Here the CDR3 DNA reads TGTGCCAGCAGATGGACAGGGGTGAGCACTGAAGCTTTCTTT. Drawing the rest from reference TRBV7-8 and TRBJ1-1, the complete variable domain is GAGVSQSPRYKVAKRGQDVALRCDPISGHVSLFWYQQALGQGPEFLTYFQNEAQLDKSGLPSDRFFAERPEGSVSTLKIQRTQQEDSAVYLCASRWTGVSTEAFFGQGTRLTVV.

This clonotype was seen a few times. The chain uses TRBV3-1 and TRBJ2-2; D gene uncertain. The CDR3 consists of 13 residues. The germline CDR1 and CDR2 sequences are LGHDT and YNNKEL (reference sequence). V gave up 0 bases and J gave up 7 bases, with 6 bases separating them. DNA of the CDR3: TGTGCCAGCAGCCAAGATCGGGTCGGGGAGCTGTTTTTT. This encodes CASSQDRVGELFF.

This clonotype was detected many times. The gene calls are TRBV5-5 and TRBJ2-2; D gene unclear. There are 14 residues in the CDR3. Germline V lookup: CDR1 SGHKS, CDR2 YYEKEE (reference sequence). Trimming removed 2 bases from V and 2 bases from J, with 7 bases in between. This CDR3 is CASSFSANTGELFF. CDR3 nucleotide sequence: TGTGCCAGCAGCTTTAGTGCAAACACCGGGGAGCTGTTTTTT.

The rearrangement joins TRBV24-1 to TRBJ2-1; 12 nucleotides match TRBD2. With 4 bases clipped from V and 2 bases from J, the junction kept 2 bases outside the gene matches. Germline V CDR1 and CDR2: KGHDR, SFDVKD. The CDR3 contains 16 residues. The CDR3 is CATSDPSGRAYNEQFF. The CDR3 DNA follows: TGTGCCACCAGTGACCCTAGCGGGAGGGCCTACAATGAGCAGTTCTTC.

This clonotype was seen a few times. This sequence joins TRBV20-1 and TRBJ2-1; 8 nucleotides match TRBD2. The CDR3 contains 12 residues. The V and J ends lost 4 bases and 10 bases, in that order; junction bases with no gene match: 6. Germline lookup yields CDR1 DFQATT and CDR2 SNEGSKA (reference sequence). This CDR3 reads CSAMAGGSEQFF. In DNA form, the CDR3 reads TGCAGTGCTATGGCGGGGGGAAGCGAGCAGTTCTTC.

V and J are TRBV28 and TRBJ2-7, with D possibly matching TRBD2 (6 bases). The CDR3 has 15 amino acids. Trimming left V 3 bases short and J 1 base short, with 13 bases between. Germline V gene lookup returns CDR1 MDHEN and CDR2 SYDVKM. The CDR3, as DNA: TGTGCCAGCAGTTTTGCTGGACTAACATCCTACGAGCAGTACTTC. Translation gives CASSFAGLTSYEQYF.

CDR3 amino acids: CASSQDRLAETQYF. The DNA of the CDR3 is TGTGCCAGCAGCCAAGACAGGTTGGCAGAGACCCAGTACTTC. This sequence joins TRBV3-1 and TRBJ2-5; D not certain. Trimming shortened V by 0 bases and J by 4 bases, and 9 bases separated the two germline ends. The germline V gene encodes CDR1 LGHDT and CDR2 YNNKEL (reference sequence). The CDR3 covers 14 residues.

This CDR3 is CASSVGGLTSYEQYF. As DNA, the CDR3 is TGTGCCAGCAGCGTGGGGGGTCTGACGTCCTACGAGCAGTACTTC. The J gene is TRBJ2-7, the V gene TRBV9, with D possibly matching TRBD2 (6 bases). The germline V gene encodes CDR1 SGDLS and CDR2 YYNGEE. Trimming took 2 bases from V and 1 from J, leaving 13 bases between them. The CDR3 has 15 residues.

This clonotype was counted at least ten times. The chain carries TRBV12-3 or TRBV12-4 and TRBJ1-1, with no clear D. This CDR3 contains 14 residues. The V and J ends lost 3 bases and 4 bases respectively, with 12 bases between them. The CDR3 here is CASSLAGPGTEAFF. CDR3 sequence (DNA): TGTGCCAGCAGTTTGGCAGGTCCAGGCACTGAAGCTTTCTTT.

This clonotype was seen more than once but under ten times. The rearrangement links TRBV4-1 to TRBJ1-4; TRBD1 is a possible D gene (6 bases). Germline CDR1 and CDR2: MGHRA and YSYEKL. V lost 1 base, J lost 8 bases, and 17 bases lay in between. This CDR3 spans 16 amino acids. DNA of the CDR3: TGCGCCAGCAGCCAAGGATGGGGGGGCGCGATCGAAAAACTGTTTTTT. Protein: CASSQGWGGAIEKLFF.

The V gene is TRBV20-1, the J gene TRBJ2-1; D uncertain. The CDR3 extends over 11 amino acids. CDR1 is DFQATT and CDR2 is SNEGSKA in the germline V gene (reference sequence). V was cut by 6 bases and J by 6 bases, with 9 bases left in between. This chain's CDR3 is CSAPVVNEQFF. The CDR3 DNA sequence: TGCAGTGCCCCGGTAGTCAATGAGCAGTTCTTC.

A few counts support this clonotype. The V gene is TRBV7-3, the J gene TRBJ2-5, with TRBD1 identical over 9 bases. CDR3 size: 15 residues. In germline, CDR1 is SGHTA, CDR2 FQGTGA. The J segment lost 1 base and the V segment lost 5 bases, leaving 5 bases of the junction unmatched. CDR3 residues: CASSDRGSTQETQYF. DNA of the CDR3: TGTGCCAGCAGCGACAGGGGGTCTACCCAAGAGACCCAGTACTTC.

This sequence joins TRBV20-1 and TRBJ2-1; 13 nucleotides match TRBD2. This CDR3 has 15 amino acids. V shed 3 bases and J 7 bases; nucleotides not matched to a gene: 6. Germline lookup yields CDR1 DFQATT and CDR2 SNEGSKA (reference sequence). The CDR3 loop is CSASRGLAGPNEQFF. For the CDR3, the DNA is TGCAGTGCTAGCCGGGGACTAGCGGGACCAAATGAGCAGTTCTTC.

This clonotype showed up just a few times. CDR3 coding DNA: TGCAGCGTTGAAGTCCGGTGGGACAGCCTAAAAAACACTGAAGCTTTCTTT. Protein sequence: CSVEVRWDSLKNTEAFF. The gene calls are TRBV29-1 and TRBJ1-1; the match to TRBD1 covers 7 bases. The germline CDR1 and CDR2 sequences are SQVTM and ANQGSEA. The V and J ends lost 1 base and 2 bases, in that order; junction bases with no gene match: 13. The CDR3 loop spans 17 amino acids.

In its sample, this clonotype was seen a few times. The chain has TRBV7-2 and TRBJ1-1; D ambiguous. Trimming shortened V by 1 base and J by 6 bases, and 12 bases separated the two germline ends. CDR1 and CDR2 (germline): SGHTA, FQGNSA. The CDR3 is 14 residues long. CDR3 protein: CASSLGARFSEAFF. In DNA, the CDR3 is TGTGCCAGCAGCTTAGGGGCGCGATTCTCTGAAGCTTTCTTT.

The sample holds many counts of this clonotype. The chain recombines TRBV20-1 with TRBJ1-4; D remains ambiguous. CDR1 is DFQATT and CDR2 is SNEGSKA in the germline V gene (reference sequence). This CDR3 is built from 13 residues. Trimming cost V 6 bases and J 4 bases, with 12 bases left between them. The CDR3 bases are TGCAGTGCCTCGAGTGGGAGTAATGAAAAACTGTTTTTT. As protein: CSASSGSNEKLFF.

This clonotype was recorded a few times. This chain links TRBV13 with TRBJ2-3, with D unclear. This CDR3 has 16 amino acids. Germline-derived CDR1 and CDR2 are PRHDT and FYEKMQ (reference sequence). Trimming pared 0 bases from V and 2 bases from J, leaving 12 bases between. CDR3 coding DNA: TGTGCCAGCAGCTTAGGTGACCTTCGATACACAGATACGCAGTATTTT. Its translation: CASSLGDLRYTDTQYF.

CDR3 in DNA: TGTGCCAGCAGCCAAGGAGGGACAGGGTACCAAGAGACCCAGTACTTC. Amino acid sequence: CASSQGGTGYQETQYF. The chain couples TRBV3-1 to TRBJ2-5, with 9 bases identical to TRBD1. There are 16 residues in the CDR3. The ends lost 1 base at V and 0 bases at J; junction bases unmatched: 3. CDR1 is LGHDT, CDR2 YNNKEL, per germline (reference sequence).

The chain joins TRBV29-1 to TRBJ2-7, with TRBD1 matching over 10 bases. Germline assignment: CDR1 SQVTM and CDR2 ANQGSEA. The CDR3 extends over 15 amino acids. V dropped 3 bases and J dropped 3; count of bases not matched to a gene: 8. In DNA, the CDR3 is TGCAGCGTTGAGACCCGGGACAGGGGACTCTACGAGCAGTACTTC. This translates into CSVETRDRGLYEQYF.

There are a few counts of this clonotype. The chain recombines TRBV12-3 or TRBV12-4 with TRBJ2-5; D unresolved. This CDR3 has 15 residues. V gave up 6 bases and J gave up 4 bases, with 18 bases separating them. CDR3 DNA sequence: TGTGCCAGCAGCCTAAGAGGTTTGGTCAGAGAGACCCAGTACTTC. This sequence encodes CASSLRGLVRETQYF.

This clonotype showed up just a few times. V and J are TRBV20-1 and TRBJ2-2; D possibly corresponds to TRBD2 (5 bases). V gave up 1 base and J gave up 2 bases, with 11 bases separating them. Germline CDR1 and CDR2: DFQATT and SNEGSKA (reference sequence). The CDR3 is made up of 15 amino acids. For the CDR3, the DNA is TGCAGTGCTAGAGTTTTAGGGAGAAACACCGGGGAGCTGTTTTTT. Translated, it gives CSARVLGRNTGELFF.

This clonotype has only a few counts. The rearrangement links TRBV2 to TRBJ1-2; no clear D. Germline lookup yields CDR1 SNHLY and CDR2 FYNNEI. V gave up 2 bases and J gave up 6 bases, with 10 bases separating them. This CDR3 has 13 amino acids. DNA for the CDR3: TGTGCCAGCAGTGAATTGGCATCCCATGGCTACACCTTC. It translates to CASSELASHGYTF.

This clonotype was picked up a small number of times. J is TRBJ2-3 and V is TRBV11-2; 7 nucleotides agree with TRBD2. Germline V CDR1 and CDR2: SGHAT, FQNNGV. The CDR3 has 16 residues. V trimming: 1 base; J trimming: 1 base; junction bases outside the gene matches: 5. CDR3 sequence (DNA): TGTGCCAGCAGCTTAGTGTGGGGGGGAGGCACAGATACGCAGTATTTT. Its translation: CASSLVWGGGTDTQYF.

This clonotype was found a few times. This chain links TRBV12-5 with TRBJ2-2; 7 bases line up with TRBD1. The CDR3 spans 15 residues. The V segment lost 1 base and the J segment 1 base; nucleotides outside the gene matches: 0. Germline V gene lookup returns CDR1 LGHNT and CDR2 FRNRAP. The chain's CDR3 is CASGLGQGNTGELFF. For the CDR3, the DNA is TGTGCTAGTGGTTTGGGACAGGGGAACACCGGGGAGCTGTTTTTT.

This clonotype turned up a few times. This rearrangement joins TRBV3-1 to TRBJ2-7; perhaps TRBD1 as D (6 bases). The CDR3 runs to 11 residues. Trimming removed 2 bases at V and 11 bases at J, with 10 bases between. Germline V gene sequence: CDR1 LGHDT, CDR2 YNNKEL (reference sequence). CDR3 nucleotide sequence: TGTGCCAGCAGCCAAAACAGGGCCAAGTACTTC. Translated: CASSQNRAKYF.